This T cell receptor (beta chain) was retrieved from a study of blood T cell repertoires in COVID-19. This CDR3 contains 14 residues. Looked up from germline, CDR1 is KGHSH and CDR2 is LQKENI. V lost 2 bases and J 7 bases, leaving 14 bases between the germline ends. Some clones are missing from TCRdb's copy, which holds only in-frame ones; the method was immunoSEQ multiplex PCR. The sample holds about 310,000 clones; 70% to 90% are singletons and the top ten take 9.5%. The age range of participants was 18 to 89 years, with residence in fewer than 25 US areas. What was sequenced was PBMCs or T cells enriched from blood (not recorded which). The gene calls are TRBV18 and TRBJ1-2; tentatively, D is TRBD1 (6 bases). This receptor was obtained from a woman in her 40s who had recovered from COVID-19. The CDR3 here is CASSPNREIFGYTF. The CDR3 DNA sequence: TGTGCCAGCTCACCAAACAGGGAGATCTTTGGCTACACCTTC.